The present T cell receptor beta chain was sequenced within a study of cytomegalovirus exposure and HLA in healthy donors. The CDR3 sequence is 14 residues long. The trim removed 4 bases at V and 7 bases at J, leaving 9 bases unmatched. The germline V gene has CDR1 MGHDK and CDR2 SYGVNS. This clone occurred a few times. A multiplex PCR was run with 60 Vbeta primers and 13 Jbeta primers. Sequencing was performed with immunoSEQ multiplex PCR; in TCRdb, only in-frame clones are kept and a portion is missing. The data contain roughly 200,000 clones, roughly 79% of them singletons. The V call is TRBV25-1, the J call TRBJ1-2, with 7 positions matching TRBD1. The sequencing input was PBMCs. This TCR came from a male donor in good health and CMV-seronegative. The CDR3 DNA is TGTGCCAGCAGTGTAGGGGGCACCGGCGTTGGCTACACCTTC. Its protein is CASSVGGTGVGYTF.